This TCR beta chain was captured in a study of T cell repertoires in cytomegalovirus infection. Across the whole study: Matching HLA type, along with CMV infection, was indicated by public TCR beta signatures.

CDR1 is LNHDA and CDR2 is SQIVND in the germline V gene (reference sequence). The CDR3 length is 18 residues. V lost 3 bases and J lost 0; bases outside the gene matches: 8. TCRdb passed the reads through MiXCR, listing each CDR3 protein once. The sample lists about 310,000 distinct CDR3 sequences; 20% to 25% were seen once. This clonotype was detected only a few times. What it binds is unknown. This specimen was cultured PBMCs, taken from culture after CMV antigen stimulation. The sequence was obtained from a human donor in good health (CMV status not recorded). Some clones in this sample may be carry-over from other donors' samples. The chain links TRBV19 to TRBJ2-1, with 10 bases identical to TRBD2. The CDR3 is CASSIIAGGTSSYNEQFF. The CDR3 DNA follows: TGTGCCAGTAGTATCATAGCGGGAGGCACCAGCTCCTACAATGAGCAGTTCTTC.